This entry describes one T cell receptor beta chain. The sample belongs to a study of regulatory T cells in long-lasting Graves disease. The time point is: persistent/refractory GD, antithyroid drugs over 5 years with positive TRAb. PBMCs were the source of the RNA used for TCR sequencing. Library construction for TCR beta used iRepertoire HTBI primers and Arm-PCR of CDR3 regions. TCRdb reanalysed the multiplex PCR reads using MiXCR and keeps one entry per CDR3 protein. Among roughly 490,000 distinct CDR3 sequences listed, around a fifth were seen once. V lost 5 bases to trimming and J lost 7 bases, with 17 bases between them. CDR3 length: 14 residues. CDR1 and CDR2 (germline): GTSNPN, SVGIG (reference sequence).

The receptor was isolated from a female donor with Graves disease. The sample in question was peripheral blood mononuclear cells (PBMCs), obtained when the disease was refractory, from a patient treated with antithyroid drugs. The chain combines TRBV30 with TRBJ2-2; TRBD2 is a possible D gene (5 bases). In nucleotides, the CDR3 is TGTGCCTGGGCGAGGGCCCTGGCGATCGGGGAGCTGTTTTTT. This encodes CAWARALAIGELFF.